A single sample gave rise to the 24 T cell receptor beta chains below, sequenced in a study of early T cells in non-severe SARS-CoV-2 infection. TCRdb re-analysed the 5' RACE reads in MiXCR, keeping a single row per CDR3 protein. The sample lists 30,000 to 40,000 distinct CDR3 sequences, 8% to 9.5% occurring once. Sample: whole blood. These receptors all come from an adult who was a healthcare worker with PCR-confirmed SARS-CoV-2 infection or an uninfected control (not recorded which).

There are many counts of this clonotype. This rearrangement joins TRBV20-1 to TRBJ2-3, with D possibly being TRBD1 or TRBD2 (5 bases each). The germline V gene encodes CDR1 DFQATT and CDR2 SNEGSKA (reference sequence). The CDR3 has 13 residues. Trimming removed 0 bases from V and 6 bases from J, with 10 bases in between. In DNA, the CDR3 is TGCAGTGCTAGAGAGGGGCTAGCCGATACGCAGTATTTT. This encodes CSAREGLADTQYF.

The chain recombines TRBV7-3 with TRBJ2-3, with D uncertain. The germline V gene encodes CDR1 SGHTA and CDR2 FQGTGA. There are 13 residues in the CDR3. V shed 4 bases and J shed 9 bases, with 14 bases lying between them. CDR3 loop: CASSSTPSGTQYF. For the CDR3, the DNA is TGTGCCAGCAGCTCAACACCTTCTGGGACGCAGTATTTT.

This clonotype was seen at least ten times. The chain combines TRBV4-1 with TRBJ2-1; TRBD2 aligns across 12 bases. Trimming took 1 base from V and 6 from J; bases not matched to a gene: 7. The CDR3 has 17 amino acids. CDR1 is MGHRA, CDR2 YSYEKL, per germline. Written as DNA, the CDR3 is TGCGCCAGCAGCCAAGTTACTAGCGGGGGGCCCGGCAATGAGCAGTTCTTC. This gives the protein CASSQVTSGGPGNEQFF.

This clonotype was counted ten times or more. This chain uses TRBV12-3 or TRBV12-4 with TRBJ1-5; perhaps TRBD1 as D (6 bases). The CDR3 covers 13 residues. V was cut by 6 bases and J by 9 bases, with 15 bases left in between. Here the CDR3 DNA reads TGTGCCAGCAGCCCCGGGGAGGGGGTGCCCCAGCATTTT. As protein: CASSPGEGVPQHF.

In this sample, this clonotype turned up many times. This chain links TRBV5-5 with TRBJ2-7; weak D call: TRBD1 (6 bases). The length of the CDR3 is 17 residues. Trimming took off 0 bases at V and 4 bases at J, with 20 bases between the two ends. CDR1 is SGHKS, CDR2 YYEKEE, per germline (reference sequence). The CDR3 spells CASSLGRGRPKDYEQYF. The CDR3, as DNA: TGTGCCAGCAGCTTGGGCAGGGGCCGACCTAAGGATTACGAGCAGTACTTC.

This clonotype was counted ten times or more. V is TRBV9 and J is TRBJ1-1; no clear D gene. From germline, CDR1 is SGDLS and CDR2 YYNGEE. The length of the CDR3 is 14 residues. The V gene lost 1 base and the J gene lost 1 base, with 8 bases spanning the gap. The DNA for the CDR3 is TGTGCCAGCAGCGTAAATTCAGGGAACACTGAAGCTTTCTTT. This encodes CASSVNSGNTEAFF.

A few counts support this clonotype. This rearrangement joins TRBV19 to TRBJ2-1; D may be TRBD1 (6 bases). Germline V gene lookup returns CDR1 LNHDA and CDR2 SQIVND (reference sequence). Trimming left V 5 bases short and J 0 bases short, with 17 bases between. The CDR3 is 17 amino acids. The CDR3 nucleotides are TGTGCCAGTAGTCCCCCGACAGGTTTAAGCTCCTACAATGAGCAGTTCTTC. This encodes CASSPPTGLSSYNEQFF.

The rearrangement links TRBV6-2 or TRBV6-3 to TRBJ1-1; no firm D call. This CDR3 contains 13 residues. Germline V gene data show CDR1 as MNHEY and CDR2 as SVGEGT. V was cut by 7 bases and J by 5 bases, with 14 bases left in between. CDR3 DNA: TGTGCCAGCACCACCAGTGCCGGGACTGAAGCTTTCTTT. It encodes CASTTSAGTEAFF.

This clonotype was picked up many times. The genes are TRBV12-3 or TRBV12-4 and TRBJ1-5, with D perhaps matching TRBD1 (5 bases). This CDR3 has 15 amino acids. V was trimmed by 3 bases and J by 0 bases, leaving 9 bases between them. The CDR3 loop is CASSFQGNSNQPQHF. CDR3 nucleotides: TGTGCCAGCAGTTTTCAGGGAAATAGCAATCAGCCCCAGCATTTT.

The chain is built from TRBV20-1 and TRBJ1-4, with a possible D match to TRBD1 (5 bases). The germline gives CDR1 DFQATT, CDR2 SNEGSKA (reference sequence). The CDR3 spans 16 residues. Trimming took 2 bases from V and 0 from J, leaving 13 bases between them. The CDR3 protein is CSARNTPGATNEKLFF. CDR3 DNA sequence: TGCAGTGCTAGAAACACCCCGGGGGCAACTAATGAAAAACTGTTTTTT.

This clonotype was picked up many times. The rearrangement uses TRBV6-2 or TRBV6-3 and TRBJ2-7; TRBD1 matches at 10 bases. The CDR3 is 14 residues long. The germline V gene encodes CDR1 MNHEY and CDR2 SVGEGT. The trim removed 2 bases at V and 6 bases at J, leaving 4 bases unmatched. The CDR3 sequence: CASSYPGTGAEQYF. Written as DNA, the CDR3 is TGTGCCAGCAGTTACCCCGGGACAGGGGCCGAGCAGTACTTC.

This clonotype was recorded at least ten times. V usage is TRBV29-1 and J usage is TRBJ2-2, with D perhaps assigned TRBD1 or TRBD2 (5 bases each). V shed 0 bases and J shed 0 bases, with 8 bases lying between them. Germline V CDR1 and CDR2: SQVTM, ANQGSEA. This CDR3 has 15 residues. DNA of the CDR3: TGCAGCGTTGAAGACGGGACCCCGAACACCGGGGAGCTGTTTTTT. It is translated as CSVEDGTPNTGELFF.

This clonotype was observed at least ten times. This chain joins TRBV18 and TRBJ1-4; TRBD1 aligns across 8 bases. The J segment lost 7 bases and the V segment lost 2 bases, leaving 9 bases of the junction unmatched. The CDR3 extends over 16 amino acids. The germline CDR1 and CDR2 sequences are KGHSH and LQKENI. Written as DNA, the CDR3 is TGTGCCAGCTCACCATCGGTTTTACAGGGGGGTGAAAAACTGTTTTTT. Residues: CASSPSVLQGGEKLFF. Looking up the rest from reference TRBV18 and TRBJ1-4 gives the full variable domain: NAGVMQNPRHLVRRRGQEARLRCSPMKGHSHVYWYRQLPEEGLKFMVYLQKENIIDESGMPKERFSAEFPKEGPSILRIQQVVRGDSAAYFCASSPSVLQGGEKLFFGSGTQLSVL.

This clonotype was recorded many times. The chain couples TRBV19 to TRBJ2-5; 7 bases line up with TRBD2. The CDR3 has 14 residues. Trimming took 7 bases from V and 0 from J; bases not matched to a gene: 5. CDR1 is LNHDA, CDR2 SQIVND, per germline (reference sequence). The CDR3 region is CASTSGGNQETQYF. CDR3 coding DNA: TGTGCCAGTACCTCGGGGGGAAACCAAGAGACCCAGTACTTC.

This clonotype was counted between two and nine times. V and J are TRBV12-3 or TRBV12-4 and TRBJ2-4; the match to TRBD1 covers 10 bases. The CDR3 is 21 residues long. V gave up 6 bases and J gave up 0 bases; unmatched junction bases: 20. The CDR3, as DNA: TGTGCCAGCAGCCATAACGGTCTGGGACAGGGGCTCACCCTAGCCAAAAACATTCAGTACTTC. Protein product: CASSHNGLGQGLTLAKNIQYF.

This chain uses TRBV2 with TRBJ2-3; 10 bases match TRBD2. The germline V gene encodes CDR1 SNHLY and CDR2 FYNNEI. After removal of 4 bases from V and 4 bases from J, the junction contained 5 bases not matched to a gene. The CDR3 has 15 residues. The CDR3 sequence is CASSGSGGVSDTQYF. The CDR3 nucleotides are TGTGCCAGCAGTGGCAGCGGGGGGGTCTCAGATACGCAGTATTTT.

At least ten counts were recorded for this clonotype. CDR3 in amino acids: CASSPTTGTVEQYF. DNA of the CDR3: TGTGCCAGCTCACCAACCACAGGAACAGTCGAGCAGTACTTC. The chain couples TRBV18 to TRBJ2-7; TRBD1 is a possible D gene (5 bases). V was clipped by 2 bases and J by 6 bases, with 14 bases between them. The V gene's germline CDR1 is KGHSH and CDR2 LQKENI. The CDR3 loop spans 14 amino acids.

This clonotype was counted a few times. This rearrangement joins TRBV10-2 to TRBJ2-3; D is ambiguous. This CDR3 region has 16 residues. Germline assignment: CDR1 WSHSY and CDR2 SAAADI. V dropped 3 bases and J dropped 6 bases, with 19 bases sitting between them. The DNA of the CDR3 is TGCGCCAGCAGTGAAGGCCACCCCGCCAGGCCGGATACGCAGTATTTT. Its protein is CASSEGHPARPDTQYF.

This clonotype was recorded at least ten times. The gene calls are TRBV12-3 or TRBV12-4 and TRBJ1-6; unclear D gene. V was trimmed by 5 bases and J by 7 bases, leaving 15 bases between them. CDR3 length equals 15 residues. CDR3: CASSPTRQGNSPLHF. In DNA form, the CDR3 reads TGTGCCAGCAGTCCGACCCGACAAGGGAATTCACCCCTCCACTTT.

This clonotype has more than one count but fewer than ten. This chain uses TRBV6-2 or TRBV6-3 with TRBJ1-2; possible D gene TRBD1, 6 bases. CDR3 size: 15 residues. Germline values: CDR1 MNHEY, CDR2 SVGEGT. Deletions cut 0 bases from V and 4 bases from J, with 12 bases between. The CDR3 reads CASSYSIDRIYGYTF. The DNA of the CDR3 is TGTGCCAGCAGTTACTCCATTGACAGGATCTATGGCTACACCTTC.

The chain is built from TRBV9 and TRBJ2-3; D is undetermined. The CDR3 has 14 residues. V was cut by 1 base and J by 0 bases, with 6 bases left in between. Looked up from germline, CDR1 is SGDLS and CDR2 is YYNGEE. The CDR3 DNA follows: TGTGCCAGCAGCGTATTCTCTAGCACAGATACGCAGTATTTT. This sequence encodes CASSVFSSTDTQYF.

This clonotype was seen at least ten times. The V and J genes are TRBV29-1 and TRBJ2-1; 9 bases agree with TRBD1. The junction had 6 bases not matched to a gene; V was cut back by 5 bases and J by 4 bases. Looked up from germline, CDR1 is SQVTM and CDR2 is ANQGSEA. This CDR3 spans 14 amino acids. CDR3 in amino acids: CSVLAGTGYNEQFF. For the CDR3, the DNA is TGCAGCGTTTTAGCCGGGACAGGGTACAATGAGCAGTTCTTC.

This clonotype showed up many times. This rearrangement joins TRBV7-2 to TRBJ1-2, with D perhaps TRBD1 (5 bases). Trimming shortened V by 3 bases and J by 4 bases, and 9 bases separated the two germline ends. Germline lookup yields CDR1 SGHTA and CDR2 FQGNSA. CDR3 size: 13 residues. The CDR3 sequence is CASSFNQGYGYTF. In nucleotides, the CDR3 is TGTGCCAGCAGCTTCAACCAGGGCTATGGCTACACCTTC.

V and J are TRBV10-3 and TRBJ1-1; possible D gene TRBD1, 5 bases. This CDR3 region has 13 residues. CDR1 ENHRY and CDR2 SYGVKD come from the germline V gene. Deletions cut 10 bases from V and 0 bases from J, with 12 bases between. CDR3 region: CATRDGMNTEAFF. The CDR3 DNA sequence: TGTGCCACCCGGGACGGCATGAACACTGAAGCTTTCTTT.